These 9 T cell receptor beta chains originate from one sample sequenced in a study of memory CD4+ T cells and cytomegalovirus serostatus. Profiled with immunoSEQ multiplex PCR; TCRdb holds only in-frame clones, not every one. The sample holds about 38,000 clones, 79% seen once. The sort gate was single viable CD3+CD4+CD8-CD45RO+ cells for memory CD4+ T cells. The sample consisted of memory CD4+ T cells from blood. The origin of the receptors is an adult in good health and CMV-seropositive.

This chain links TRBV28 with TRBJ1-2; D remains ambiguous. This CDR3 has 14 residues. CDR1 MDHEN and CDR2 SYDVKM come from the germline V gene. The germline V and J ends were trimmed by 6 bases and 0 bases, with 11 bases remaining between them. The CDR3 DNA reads TGTGCCAGCAGCCTTCACCTTTCTAACTATGGCTACACCTTC. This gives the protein CASSLHLSNYGYTF.

The CDR3: CASSQDRPSGGSGYTF. The CDR3 DNA sequence: TGTGCCAGCAGTCAAGACAGGCCCTCCGGTGGAAGCGGCTACACCTTC. The chain joins TRBV28 to TRBJ1-2, with D perhaps matching TRBD1 (6 bases). The CDR3 has 16 residues. The V gene lost 5 bases and the J gene lost 8 bases, with 24 bases spanning the gap. Germline V gene lookup returns CDR1 MDHEN and CDR2 SYDVKM.

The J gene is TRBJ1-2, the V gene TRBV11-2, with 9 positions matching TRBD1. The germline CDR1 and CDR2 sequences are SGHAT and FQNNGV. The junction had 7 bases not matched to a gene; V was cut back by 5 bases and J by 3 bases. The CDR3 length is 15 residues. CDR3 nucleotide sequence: TGTGCCAGCAGCCTTGAGGGACAGGGATACTATGGCTACACCTTC. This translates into CASSLEGQGYYGYTF. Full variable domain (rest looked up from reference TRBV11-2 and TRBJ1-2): EAGVAQSPRYKIIEKRQSVAFWCNPISGHATLYWYQQILGQGPKLLIQFQNNGVVDDSQLPKDRFSAERLKGVDSTLKIQPAKLEDSAVYLCASSLEGQGYYGYTFGSGTRLTVV.

The CDR3 is CASSVELGTSYETQYF. The CDR3 DNA reads TGTGCCAGCAGCGTAGAGCTTGGTACTAGCTACGAGACCCAGTACTTC. The rearrangement joins TRBV9 to TRBJ2-5, with D tentatively TRBD2 (6 bases). Trimming stripped 0 bases from V and 5 bases from J, with 17 bases between. CDR1 and CDR2 from the germline V gene are SGDLS and YYNGEE. This CDR3 is 16 amino acids long.

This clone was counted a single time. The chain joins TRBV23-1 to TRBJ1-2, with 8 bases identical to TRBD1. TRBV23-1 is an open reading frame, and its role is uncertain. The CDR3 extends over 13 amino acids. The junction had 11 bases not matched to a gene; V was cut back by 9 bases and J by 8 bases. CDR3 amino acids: CAREGEDREGYTF. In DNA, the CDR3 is TGCGCCAGAGAGGGGGAGGACAGGGAAGGCTACACCTTC.

CDR3 protein: CASNLTRSHEQYF. The CDR3, as DNA: TGTGCCAGCAACCTCACTAGAAGTCACGAGCAGTACTTC. The rearrangement links TRBV4-2 to TRBJ2-7, with D maybe TRBD2 (5 bases). The CDR3 runs 13 residues. Trimming took 7 bases from V and 5 from J, leaving 15 bases between them. Looked up from germline, CDR1 is LGHNA and CDR2 is YNFKEQ.

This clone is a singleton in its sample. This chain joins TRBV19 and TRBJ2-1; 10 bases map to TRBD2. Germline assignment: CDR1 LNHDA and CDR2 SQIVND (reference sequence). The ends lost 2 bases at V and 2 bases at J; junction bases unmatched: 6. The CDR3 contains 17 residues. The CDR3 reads CASSIRASGGAYNEQFF. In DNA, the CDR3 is TGTGCCAGTAGTATAAGGGCTAGCGGGGGTGCCTACAATGAGCAGTTCTTC.

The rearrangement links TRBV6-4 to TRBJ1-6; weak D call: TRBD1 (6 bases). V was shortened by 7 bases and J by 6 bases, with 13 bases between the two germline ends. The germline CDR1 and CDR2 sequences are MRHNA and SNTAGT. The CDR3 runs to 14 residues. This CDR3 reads CASTGQRVNSPLHF. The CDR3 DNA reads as TGTGCCAGCACCGGACAGCGAGTTAATTCACCCCTCCACTTT.

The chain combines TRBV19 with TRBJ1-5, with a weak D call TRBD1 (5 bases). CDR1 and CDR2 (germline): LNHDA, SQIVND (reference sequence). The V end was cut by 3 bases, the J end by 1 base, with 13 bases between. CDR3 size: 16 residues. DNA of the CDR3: TGTGCCAGTAGTATCCGGGGGGAGGGAAGCAATCAGCCCCAGCATTTT. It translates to CASSIRGEGSNQPQHF.